This TCR beta chain was sequenced during a study of blood T cells in healthy people across ages. Whole-study findings and limits: Possibly, changes in expanded clonotypes were confounded because donor CMV status was unknown. A conclusive naive versus antigen-experienced comparison was prevented by the unsorted PBMCs.

Comments on this clonotype: Its target is not known.

Trimming shortened V by 7 bases and J by 6 bases, and 18 bases separated the two germline ends. The CDR3 spans 14 residues. It was with a sample-barcoded 5' primer and a J-beta primer mix that a second PCR of roughly 7 to 12 cycles was run. In TCRdb, the 5' RACE reads were re-called with MiXCR into one record per CDR3 protein. The sample has hundreds of thousands of distinct CDR3 sequences, about 42% seen once. Peripheral blood, about 10 milliliters per donor, was collected. The receptor comes from a man between 60 and 75 years old in good health. The rearrangement links TRBV12-3 or TRBV12-4 to TRBJ1-2; a weak D match, TRBD1 (5 bases). Input material: blood. CDR3 bases: TGTGCCAGCAAGTCCCTCCAGGGTCCCCATGGCTACACCTTC. Amino acid sequence: CASKSLQGPHGYTF.